Below, one T cell receptor (beta chain) is given with its context. The antigen remains undetermined. Naive CD8 cells comprised CD45RO-negative, CCR7-positively selected cells, excluding terminally differentiated effector memory CD45RA+ cells. The healthy adult donors were HIV-negative and reported no recent acute infections or vaccinations. This sample is part of a study of shared clonotypes between healthy human individuals. Study context: Per donor, CD8 memory used one plate, CD8 naive used two, CD4 memory used three and CD4 naive used three. Findings and limits, study-wide: In contrast to clonotypes shared by all four donors, non-shared clonotypes had lower generation probabilities. Memory subsets generally showed lower estimated richness than naive subsets.

Only in-frame clones appear in the TCRdb table, and some are missing; sequencing was by immunoSEQ multiplex PCR. The sample records roughly 2.1 million clones, 90% to 95% being singletons. V lost 5 bases, J lost 9 bases, and 19 bases lay in between. The length of the CDR3 is 14 residues. CDR1 and CDR2 (germline): LNHDA, SQIVND (reference sequence). V is TRBV19 and J is TRBJ2-5; no firm D call. This clonotype originated in a man between 18 and 29 years old in good health. Some clones in this sample may be carry-over from other donors' samples. The sequencing sample was made of naive CD8+ T cells from PBMCs. The CDR3 loop reads CASSSLTGEMAQYF. The CDR3, as DNA: TGTGCCAGTAGTTCCCTGACTGGAGAAATGGCCCAGTACTTC.